This T cell receptor beta chain was observed in a study of blood T cell repertoires in COVID-19. At the level of the study: Collection of acute and convalescent COVID-19 samples took place in the United States, Italy and Spain. PBMCs, B-cell-depleted T cells, or T cells were the source of the cDNA or gDNA that made up the material.

V was shortened by 2 bases and J by 1 base, with 14 bases between the two germline ends. This CDR3 contains 16 residues. From germline, CDR1 is MNHEY and CDR2 SVGEGT. In the authors' methods: How many nucleated cells were present was estimated from reference gene primer amplification. Profiling relied on immunoSEQ multiplex PCR, and the TCRdb table lists in-frame clones only, not all of them. The DNA gave D and trimming, while V, J and clone size come from that table. The repertoire holds 190,000 or so clones, 89% seen once, with about 7% in the top ten. The sequence was collected from a man aged 35 to 55 with acute or convalescent COVID-19. The sample taken for sequencing was peripheral blood. The chain links TRBV6-2 or TRBV6-3 to TRBJ2-5; D is possibly TRBD2 (7 bases). The CDR3 DNA is TGTGCCAGCAGTTACAGGGGCGGGGGCCCCCAAGAGACCCAGTACTTC. Amino acid sequence: CASSYRGGGPQETQYF.